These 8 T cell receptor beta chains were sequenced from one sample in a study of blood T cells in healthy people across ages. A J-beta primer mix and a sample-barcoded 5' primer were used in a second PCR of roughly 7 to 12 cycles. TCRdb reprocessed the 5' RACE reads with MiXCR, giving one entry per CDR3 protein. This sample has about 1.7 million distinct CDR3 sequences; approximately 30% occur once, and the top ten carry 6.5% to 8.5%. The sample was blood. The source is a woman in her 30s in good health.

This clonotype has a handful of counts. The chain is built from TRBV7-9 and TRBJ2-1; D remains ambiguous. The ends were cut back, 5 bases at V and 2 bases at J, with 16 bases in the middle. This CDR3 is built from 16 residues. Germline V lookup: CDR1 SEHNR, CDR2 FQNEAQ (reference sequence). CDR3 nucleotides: TGTGCCAGCAGCCCGACGACACAGCTGACCTACAATGAGCAGTTCTTC. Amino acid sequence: CASSPTTQLTYNEQFF.

CDR3 sequence: CASREGVYQPQHF. In DNA, the CDR3 is TGTGCCAGTAGGGAGGGGGTATATCAGCCCCAGCATTTT. V usage is TRBV19 and J usage is TRBJ1-5; TRBD1 is a possible D gene (6 bases). Trimming stripped 6 bases from V and 5 bases from J, with 11 bases between. Germline lookup yields CDR1 LNHDA and CDR2 SQIVND (reference sequence). The CDR3 runs to 13 residues.

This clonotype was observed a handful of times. The DNA of the CDR3 is TGCGCCAGCAGCTGGGACAGCCTTAACACCGGGGAGCTGTTTTTT. It yields the protein CASSWDSLNTGELFF. The chain employs TRBV5-1 and TRBJ2-2, with 7 bases matching TRBD1. The junction had 4 bases not matched to a gene; V was cut back by 3 bases and J by 2 bases. CDR1 is SGHRS, CDR2 YFSETQ, per germline. The length of the CDR3 is 15 residues.

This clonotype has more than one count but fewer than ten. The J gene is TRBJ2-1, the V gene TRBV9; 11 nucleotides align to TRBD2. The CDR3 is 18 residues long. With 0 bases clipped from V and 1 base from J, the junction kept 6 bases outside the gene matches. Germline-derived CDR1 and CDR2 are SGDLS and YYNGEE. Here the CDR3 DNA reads TGTGCCAGCAGCGTAGATAGCGGGGGGGTTCTGTCCTACAATGAGCAGTTCTTC. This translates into CASSVDSGGVLSYNEQFF.

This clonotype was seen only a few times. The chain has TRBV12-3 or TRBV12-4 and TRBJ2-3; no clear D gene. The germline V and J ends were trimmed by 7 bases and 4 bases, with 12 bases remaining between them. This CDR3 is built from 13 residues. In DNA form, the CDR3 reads TGTGCCAGCACCTCAACTCCAGCAGATACGCAGTATTTT. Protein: CASTSTPADTQYF.

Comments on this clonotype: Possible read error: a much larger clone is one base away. In DNA form, the CDR3 reads TGTGCCAGCAGTTCGACAGGGCTCAATTCACCCCTCCACTTT. As protein: CASSSTGLNSPLHF. The gene calls are TRBV12-3 or TRBV12-4 and TRBJ1-6, with TRBD1 identical over 7 bases. Losses at the gene ends were 4 bases for V and 7 bases for J; bases not matched to a gene: 4. CDR3 length: 14 residues.

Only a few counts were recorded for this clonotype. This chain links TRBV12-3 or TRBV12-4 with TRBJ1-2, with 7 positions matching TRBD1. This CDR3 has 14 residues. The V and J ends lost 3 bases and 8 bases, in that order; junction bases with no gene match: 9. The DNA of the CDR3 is TGTGCCAGCAGTTTTGGGACAGTCCCCGCCGGCTACACCTTC. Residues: CASSFGTVPAGYTF.

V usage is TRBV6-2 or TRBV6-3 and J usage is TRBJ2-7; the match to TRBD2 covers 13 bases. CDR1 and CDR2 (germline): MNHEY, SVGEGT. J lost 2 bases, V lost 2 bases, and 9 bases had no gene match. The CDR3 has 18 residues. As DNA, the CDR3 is TGTGCCAGCAGTTACGCGTCGATAACTAGCGGGAGGGCCTACGAGCAGTACTTC. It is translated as CASSYASITSGRAYEQYF.